The clone carrying this T cell receptor beta chain was seen many times. TCR beta CDR3 regions were amplified from RNA. HTBI primers were employed in a first-round RT-PCR of the TCR CDR3. TCRdb reprocessed the multiplex PCR reads with MiXCR, giving one entry per CDR3 protein. The sample lists some 620,000 distinct CDR3 sequences, 15% to 20% occurring once. The CDR3 loop spans 14 amino acids. Germline CDR1 and CDR2: SGHTA and FQGTGA. With 1 base removed from V and 1 base from J, the gap between germline ends came to 4 bases. This record comes from a study of T cells in Graves' hyperthyroidism and ophthalmopathy.

Sequencing input: blood. The chain is built from TRBV7-3 and TRBJ2-2, with no clear D. This TCR derives from a woman in her 30s with Graves' hyperthyroidism. The chain's CDR3 is CASSLKLNTGELFF. CDR3 nucleotide sequence: TGTGCCAGCAGCTTAAAATTGAACACCGGGGAGCTGTTTTTT.